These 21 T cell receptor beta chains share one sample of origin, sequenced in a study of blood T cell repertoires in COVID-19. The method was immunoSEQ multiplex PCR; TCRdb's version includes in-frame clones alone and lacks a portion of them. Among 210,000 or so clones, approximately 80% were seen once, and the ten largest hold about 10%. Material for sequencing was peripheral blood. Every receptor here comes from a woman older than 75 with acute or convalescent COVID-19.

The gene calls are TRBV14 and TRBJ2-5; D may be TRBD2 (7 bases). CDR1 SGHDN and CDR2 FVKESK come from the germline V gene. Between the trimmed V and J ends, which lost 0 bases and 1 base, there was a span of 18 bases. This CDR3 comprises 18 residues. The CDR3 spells CASSQDFGGAGSQETQYF. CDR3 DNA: TGTGCCAGCAGCCAAGACTTTGGGGGGGCTGGATCCCAAGAGACCCAGTACTTC.

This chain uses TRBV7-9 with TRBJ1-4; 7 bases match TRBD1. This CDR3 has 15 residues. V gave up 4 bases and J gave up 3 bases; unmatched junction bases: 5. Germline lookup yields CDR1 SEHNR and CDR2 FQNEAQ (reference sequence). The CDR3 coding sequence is TGTGCCAGCAGCTACACAGGGGCTTCTAATGAAAAACTGTTTTTT. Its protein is CASSYTGASNEKLFF. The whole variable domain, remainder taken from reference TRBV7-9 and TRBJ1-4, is DTGVSQNPRHKITKRGQNVTFRCDPISEHNRLYWYRQTLGQGPEFLTYFQNEAQLEKSRLLSDRFSAERPKGSFSTLEIQRTEQGDSAMYLCASSYTGASNEKLFFGSGTQLSVL.

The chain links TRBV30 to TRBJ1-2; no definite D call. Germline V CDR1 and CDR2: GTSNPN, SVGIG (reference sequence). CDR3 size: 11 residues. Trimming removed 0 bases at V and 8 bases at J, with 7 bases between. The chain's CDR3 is CAWSVGRGYTF. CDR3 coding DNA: TGTGCCTGGAGTGTGGGGAGAGGCTACACCTTC.

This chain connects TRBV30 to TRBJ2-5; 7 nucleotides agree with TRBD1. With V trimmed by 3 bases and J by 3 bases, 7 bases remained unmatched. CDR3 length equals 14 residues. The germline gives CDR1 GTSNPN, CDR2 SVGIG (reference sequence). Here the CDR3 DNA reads TGTGCCTGGAGGGCGGCAGGGGGAAAAGAGACCCAGTACTTC. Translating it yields CAWRAAGGKETQYF.

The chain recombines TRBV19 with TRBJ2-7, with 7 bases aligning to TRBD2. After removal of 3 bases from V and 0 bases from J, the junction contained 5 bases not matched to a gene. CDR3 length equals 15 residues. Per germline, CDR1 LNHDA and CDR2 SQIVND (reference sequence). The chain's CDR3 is CASSILADYSYEQYF. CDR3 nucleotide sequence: TGTGCCAGTAGTATCCTAGCGGATTACTCCTACGAGCAGTACTTC.

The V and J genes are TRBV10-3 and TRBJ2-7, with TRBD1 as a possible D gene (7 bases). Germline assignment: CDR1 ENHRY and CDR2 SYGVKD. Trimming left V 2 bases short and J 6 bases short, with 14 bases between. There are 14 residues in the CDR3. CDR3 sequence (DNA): TGTGCCATCAGTGAGGACAGGGAGGTGGGCGAGCAGTACTTC. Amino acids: CAISEDREVGEQYF.

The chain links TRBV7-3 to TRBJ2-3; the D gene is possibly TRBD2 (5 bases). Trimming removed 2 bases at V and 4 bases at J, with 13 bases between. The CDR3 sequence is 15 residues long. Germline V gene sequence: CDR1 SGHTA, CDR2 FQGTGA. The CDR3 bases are TGTGCCAGCAGCTTATTTGGTGGTAGCGCAGATACGCAGTATTTT. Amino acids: CASSLFGGSADTQYF. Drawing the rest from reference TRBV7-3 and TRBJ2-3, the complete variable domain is GAGVSQTPSNKVTEKGKYVELRCDPISGHTALYWYRQSLGQGPEFLIYFQGTGAADDSGLPNDRFFAVRPEGSVSTLKIQRTERGDSAVYLCASSLFGGSADTQYFGPGTRLTVL.

The CDR3 sequence: CASSFGGAFYEQYF. DNA of the CDR3: TGTGCCAGCAGCTTCGGAGGGGCCTTCTACGAGCAGTACTTC. The chain combines TRBV7-6 with TRBJ2-7, with D tentatively TRBD2 (6 bases). Trimming pared 3 bases from V and 3 bases from J, leaving 12 bases between. The CDR3 sequence is 14 residues long. CDR1 is SGHVS and CDR2 is FNYEAQ in the germline V gene.

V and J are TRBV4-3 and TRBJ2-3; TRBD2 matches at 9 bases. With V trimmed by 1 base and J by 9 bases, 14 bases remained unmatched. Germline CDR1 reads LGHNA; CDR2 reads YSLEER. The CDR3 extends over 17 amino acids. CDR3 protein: CASSQGLGAGGPATQYF. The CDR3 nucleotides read TGCGCCAGCAGCCAAGGACTAGGAGCGGGGGGTCCGGCCACGCAGTATTTT.

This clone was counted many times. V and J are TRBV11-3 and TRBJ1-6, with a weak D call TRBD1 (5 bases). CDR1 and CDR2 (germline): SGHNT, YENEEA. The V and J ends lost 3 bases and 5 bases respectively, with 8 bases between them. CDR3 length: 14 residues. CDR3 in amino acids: CASSLGLNNSPLHF. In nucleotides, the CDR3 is TGTGCCAGCAGCTTGGGACTCAATAATTCACCCCTCCACTTT. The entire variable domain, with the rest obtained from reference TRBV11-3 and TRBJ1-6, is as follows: EAGVVQSPRYKIIEKKQPVAFWCNPISGHNTLYWYLQNLGQGPELLIRYENEEAVDDSQLPKDRFSAERLKGVDSTLKIQPAELGDSAVYLCASSLGLNNSPLHFGNGTRLTVT.

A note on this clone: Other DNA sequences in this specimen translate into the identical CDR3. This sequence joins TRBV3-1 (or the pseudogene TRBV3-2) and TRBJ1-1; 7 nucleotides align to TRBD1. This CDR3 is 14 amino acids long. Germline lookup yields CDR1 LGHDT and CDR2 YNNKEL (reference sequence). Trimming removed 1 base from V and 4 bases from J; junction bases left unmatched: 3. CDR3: CASSQGQGGTEAFF. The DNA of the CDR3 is TGTGCCAGCAGCCAAGGACAGGGCGGCACTGAAGCTTTCTTT.

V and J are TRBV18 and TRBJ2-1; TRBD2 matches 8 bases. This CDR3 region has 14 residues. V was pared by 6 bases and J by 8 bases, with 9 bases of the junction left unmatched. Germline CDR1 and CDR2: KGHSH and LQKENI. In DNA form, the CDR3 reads TGTGCCAGCTCCGGGGGGGATCGCGTGGATGAGCAGTTCTTC. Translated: CASSGGDRVDEQFF.

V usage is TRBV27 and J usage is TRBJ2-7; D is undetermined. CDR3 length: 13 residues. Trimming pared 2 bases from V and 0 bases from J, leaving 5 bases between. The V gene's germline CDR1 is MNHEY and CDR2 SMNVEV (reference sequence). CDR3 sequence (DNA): TGTGCCAGCAGTTTAGGGCGCTCCTACGAGCAGTACTTC. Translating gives CASSLGRSYEQYF.

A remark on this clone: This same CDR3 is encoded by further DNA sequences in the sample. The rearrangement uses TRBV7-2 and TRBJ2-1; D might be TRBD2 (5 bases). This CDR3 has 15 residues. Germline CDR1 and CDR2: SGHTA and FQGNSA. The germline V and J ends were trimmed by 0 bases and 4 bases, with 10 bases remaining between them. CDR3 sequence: CASSLAGGPYNEQFF. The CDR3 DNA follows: TGTGCCAGCAGCTTAGCGGGCGGGCCTTACAATGAGCAGTTCTTC.

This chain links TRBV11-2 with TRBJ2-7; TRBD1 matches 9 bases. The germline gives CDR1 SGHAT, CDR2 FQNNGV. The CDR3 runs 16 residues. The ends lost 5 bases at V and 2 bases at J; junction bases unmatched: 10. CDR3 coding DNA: TGTGCCAGCAGCCTACCTGACAGGGGGAATGCCTACGAGCAGTACTTC. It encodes CASSLPDRGNAYEQYF.

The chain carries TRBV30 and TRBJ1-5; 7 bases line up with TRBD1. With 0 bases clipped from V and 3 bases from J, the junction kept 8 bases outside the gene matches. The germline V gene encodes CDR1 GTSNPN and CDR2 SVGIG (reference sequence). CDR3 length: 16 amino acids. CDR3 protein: CAWSVLGTVVNQPQHF. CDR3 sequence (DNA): TGTGCCTGGAGTGTACTAGGGACAGTGGTCAATCAGCCCCAGCATTTT.

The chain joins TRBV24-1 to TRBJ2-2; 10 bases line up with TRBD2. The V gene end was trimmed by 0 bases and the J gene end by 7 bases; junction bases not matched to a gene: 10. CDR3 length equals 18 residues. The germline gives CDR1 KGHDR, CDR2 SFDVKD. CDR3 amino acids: CATSDLPPLAGRDGELFF. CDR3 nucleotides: TGTGCCACCAGTGATTTGCCCCCACTAGCGGGGCGTGACGGGGAGCTGTTTTTT.

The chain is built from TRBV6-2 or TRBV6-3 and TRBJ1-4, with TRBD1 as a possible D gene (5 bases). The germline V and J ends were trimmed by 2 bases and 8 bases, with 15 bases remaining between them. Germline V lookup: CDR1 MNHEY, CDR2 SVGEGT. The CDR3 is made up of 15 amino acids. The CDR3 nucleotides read TGTGCCAGCAGTTACGTACTCAGGAAGGGGGAAAAACTGTTTTTT. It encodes CASSYVLRKGEKLFF.

The CDR3 loop is CASRPGTGDSNQPQHF. The DNA for the CDR3 is TGTGCCAGCAGACCCGGGACAGGCGATAGCAATCAGCCCCAGCATTTT. This chain links TRBV27 with TRBJ1-5, with TRBD1 matching over 8 bases. Germline V gene data show CDR1 as MNHEY and CDR2 as SMNVEV (reference sequence). The J segment lost 0 bases and the V segment lost 6 bases, leaving 7 bases of the junction unmatched. This CDR3 is built from 16 residues.

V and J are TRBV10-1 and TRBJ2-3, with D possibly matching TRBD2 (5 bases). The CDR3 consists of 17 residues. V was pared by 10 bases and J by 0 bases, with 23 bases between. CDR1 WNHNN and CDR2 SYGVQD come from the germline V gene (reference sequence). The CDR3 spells CATPRGKTPPSTDTQYF. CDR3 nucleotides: TGCGCCACCCCGAGAGGGAAGACCCCACCTAGCACAGATACGCAGTATTTT.

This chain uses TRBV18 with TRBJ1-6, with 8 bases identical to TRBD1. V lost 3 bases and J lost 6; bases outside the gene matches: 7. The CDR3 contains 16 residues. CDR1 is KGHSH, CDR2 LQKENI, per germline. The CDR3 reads CASSPPLTGVNSPLHF. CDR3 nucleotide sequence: TGTGCCAGCTCACCTCCCCTGACAGGGGTTAATTCACCCCTCCACTTT.